In this sample, the clone carrying this TCR beta chain turned up a few times. What it binds is not known. The sample comes from a study of CD8 T cells in ankylosing spondylitis. General study findings and limits: A TCR beta motif of eight highly homologous variants appeared characteristic of ankylosing spondylitis blood.

MiXCR, run by TCRdb on the 5' RACE reads, gives a single entry per CDR3 protein. The sample consists of more than 300,000 distinct CDR3 sequences, about 9.9% of them appearing once. CDR3 length: 18 residues. Germline V gene data show CDR1 as DFQATT and CDR2 as SNEGSKA (reference sequence). The junction had 6 bases not matched to a gene; V was cut back by 1 base and J by 0 bases. The sequence was collected from a female donor with ankylosing spondylitis or in good health (not recorded which). Sequenced input: blood, either unsorted or a sorted T cell fraction (not recorded which). This chain joins TRBV20-1 and TRBJ2-4; TRBD2 agrees at 13 bases. The CDR3 bases are TGCAGTGCTAGAGCCGGGACTAGCGGGATCTTAGCCAAAAACATTCAGTACTTC. This translates into CSARAGTSGILAKNIQYF.